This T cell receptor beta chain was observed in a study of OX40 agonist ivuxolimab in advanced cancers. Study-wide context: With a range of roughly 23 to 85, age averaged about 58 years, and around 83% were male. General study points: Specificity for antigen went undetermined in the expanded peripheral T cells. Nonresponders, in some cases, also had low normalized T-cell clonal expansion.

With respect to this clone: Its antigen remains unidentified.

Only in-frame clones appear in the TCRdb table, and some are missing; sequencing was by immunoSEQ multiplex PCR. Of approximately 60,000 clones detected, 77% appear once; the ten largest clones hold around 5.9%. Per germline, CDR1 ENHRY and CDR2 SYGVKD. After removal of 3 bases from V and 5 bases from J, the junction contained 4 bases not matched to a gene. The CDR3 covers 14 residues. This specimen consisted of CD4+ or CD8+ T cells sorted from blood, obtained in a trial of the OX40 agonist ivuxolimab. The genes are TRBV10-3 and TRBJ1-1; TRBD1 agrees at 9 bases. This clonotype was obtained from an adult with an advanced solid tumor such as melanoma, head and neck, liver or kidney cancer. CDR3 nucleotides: TGTGCCATCAGTGACCCGACAGGGGGAACTGAAGCTTTCTTT. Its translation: CAISDPTGGTEAFF.